This T cell receptor (beta chain) was found in a study of blood T cell repertoires in COVID-19. The sample holds one count of this clone. As originally analysed: Reference gene primer amplification yielded estimated nucleated cell counts. The data were produced by immunoSEQ multiplex PCR, yet TCRdb's version contains in-frame clones alone and is incomplete. The DNA gave D and trimming, while V, J and clone size come from that table. The profile shows roughly 140,000 clones, 88% of them singletons. The CDR3 extends over 13 amino acids. Germline-derived CDR1 and CDR2 are MNHEY and SVGAGI. V lost 6 bases and J lost 3, with 12 bases in between.

The specimen sequenced was peripheral blood. The receptor's source is a man between 65 and 79 years old with acute or convalescent COVID-19. The chain has TRBV6-5 and TRBJ2-7; D might be TRBD2 (6 bases). Here the CDR3 DNA reads TGTGCCAGCAGCCCCGGGACTCGCTACGAGCAGTACTTC. Protein product: CASSPGTRYEQYF.